Listed below are T cell receptor beta chains from one sample, sequenced in a study of cytomegalovirus exposure and HLA in healthy donors. Libraries were prepared by immunoSEQ multiplex PCR; TCRdb keeps only in-frame clonotypes and omits some of them. The repertoire consists of 170,000 or so clones, with around 78% occurring once and the leading ten covering approximately 3.1%. Material: PBMCs. All receptors come from a woman in her thirties or forties in good health and CMV-seronegative. Both conserved end residues are part of each CDR3. The D gene is left open where the match is weak. Rows give clone size only sometimes, using once, few, many, or a class for an expanded clone.

CDR3aa,CDR3nt,j_gene,d_gene,v_gene,abundance
CASSKRTGEGKLFF,TGTGCCAGCAGCAAAAGGACAGGGGAGGGAAAACTGTTTTTT,TRBJ1-4,TRBD1,TRBV11-1,once
CASSEGSRSGGVQPQHF,TGTGCCAGCAGTGAAGGGTCACGGTCAGGGGGCGTTCAGCCCCAGCATTTT,TRBJ1-5,TRBD1,TRBV6-1,.
CASSLGGTGSSTGELFF,TGTGCCAGCAGCCTAGGGGGGACAGGCTCGTCCACCGGGGAGCTGTTTTTT,TRBJ2-2,TRBD1,TRBV4-2,.
CASSPGLQGLRTEAFF,TGTGCCAGCTCACCGGGTTTGCAGGGGCTACGGACTGAAGCTTTCTTT,TRBJ1-1,.,TRBV18,.
CASSAGAGREQPQHF,TGTGCCAGCAGCGCCGGGGCAGGGCGGGAACAGCCCCAGCATTTT,TRBJ1-5,.,TRBV5-8,few
CASSLGASNSNQPQHF,TGCGCCAGCAGCTTGGGGGCCTCTAATAGCAATCAGCCCCAGCATTTT,TRBJ1-5,.,TRBV5-1,once
CASSHDRGRIATDTQYF,TGTGCCAGCAGCCACGACAGGGGGCGGATCGCCACAGATACGCAGTATTTT,TRBJ2-3,TRBD1,TRBV14,.
CASSVGAQEIYEQYF,TGTGCCAGCAGCGTAGGCGCACAGGAGATCTACGAGCAGTACTTC,TRBJ2-7,.,TRBV9,.
CASSSGLAHEQYF,TGTGCCAGCAGCTCGGGACTAGCCCACGAGCAGTACTTC,TRBJ2-7,TRBD2,TRBV5-4,.
CASSLTGHAEAFF,TGCGCCAGCAGCCTGACAGGACACGCTGAAGCTTTCTTT,TRBJ1-1,.,TRBV5-1,.
CASSGGQGKSSYNEQFF,TGTGCCAGCAGTGGGGGGCAGGGGAAATCCTCCTACAATGAGCAGTTCTTC,TRBJ2-1,.,TRBV2,.
CASSTPAAGTYNEQFF,TGTGCCAGTAGCACCCCGGCCGCGGGGACTTACAATGAGCAGTTCTTC,TRBJ2-1,.,TRBV19,.
CASGAGTGGYNEQFF,TGCGCCAGCGGCGCCGGGACAGGGGGATACAATGAGCAGTTCTTC,TRBJ2-1,TRBD1,TRBV10-1,.
CASSLQQGEETQYF,TGTGCCAGCAGCTTACAGCAGGGGGAAGAGACCCAGTACTTC,TRBJ2-5,TRBD1,TRBV7-9,.
CASSEGTSGGAYNEQFF,TGTGCCAGCAGTGAAGGGACTAGCGGGGGGGCCTACAATGAGCAGTTCTTC,TRBJ2-1,TRBD2,TRBV6-1,.
CASSYQSWGQGSDEQFF,TGTGCCAGCAGCTACCAGAGTTGGGGACAGGGGTCGGATGAGCAGTTCTTC,TRBJ2-1,TRBD1,TRBV5-4,once
CASSPIAGTEETQYF,TGTGCCAGCAGTCCTATTGCCGGGACAGAAGAGACCCAGTACTTC,TRBJ2-5,TRBD1,TRBV2,.
CASSPAPHLRLAGGPGLPGELFF,TGTGCCAGCTCCCCAGCCCCGCACTTAAGACTAGCGGGGGGGCCCGGGTTGCCCGGGGAGCTGTTTTTT,TRBJ2-2,TRBD2,TRBV18,once
CASSSLTVTGVDYGYTF,TGTGCCAGCAGCTCCCTCACCGTGACAGGGGTGGACTATGGCTACACCTTC,TRBJ1-2,TRBD1,TRBV7-2,.
CASGQFNQPQHF,TGTGCCAGCGGTCAGTTCAATCAGCCCCAGCATTTT,TRBJ1-5,.,TRBV6-5,.
CASSLTDRDTEAFF,TGTGCCAGCAGCTTGACGGACAGGGACACTGAAGCTTTCTTT,TRBJ1-1,TRBD1,TRBV5-6,few
CASSDPGTGWETQYF,TGCGCCAGCAGTGACCCCGGGACAGGGTGGGAGACCCAGTACTTC,TRBJ2-5,TRBD1,TRBV10-2,.
CASSPSPLRAQHSGTEAFF,TGCGCCAGCAGCCCATCCCCTCTGAGGGCGCAGCATTCAGGCACTGAAGCTTTCTTT,TRBJ1-1,.,TRBV4-1,.
CASSTSPTDTQYF,TGTGCCAGCAGCACGAGCCCCACAGATACGCAGTATTTT,TRBJ2-3,.,TRBV9,.
CASSLGRANTGELFF,TGTGCCAGCAGCTTAGGACGGGCGAACACCGGGGAGCTGTTTTTT,TRBJ2-2,.,TRBV7-6,.
CASYSGLAGYSNTGELFF,TGCGCCAGCTATTCTGGGCTAGCGGGGTATTCAAACACCGGGGAGCTGTTTTTT,TRBJ2-2,TRBD2,TRBV5-1,.
CASSEGEGTEAFF,TGTGCCAGCAGTGAAGGGGAGGGCACTGAAGCTTTCTTT,TRBJ1-1,.,TRBV2,few
CASSPFRTGSSPLHF,TGTGCCAGCAGCCCCTTTAGGACAGGTTCCTCACCCCTCCACTTT,TRBJ1-6,TRBD1,TRBV5-6,.
CAVRGQGIQETQYF,TGTGCCGTGAGGGGACAGGGGATCCAAGAGACCCAGTACTTC,TRBJ2-5,TRBD1,TRBV10-3,.
CASSLLEDTQYF,TGTGCCAGCAGTTTATTAGAAGATACGCAGTATTTT,TRBJ2-3,.,TRBV27,.
CASSHGGPNGGRGEQFF,TGTGCCAGCAGCCACGGGGGACCCAACGGGGGTCGGGGTGAGCAGTTCTTC,TRBJ2-1,.,TRBV4-2,.
CASRKQGGETQYF,TGTGCCAGCAGGAAACAGGGCGGAGAGACCCAGTACTTC,TRBJ2-5,.,TRBV6-5,.